A single T cell receptor (beta chain) is shown here with its context. These data belong to a study of blood T cells in healthy people across ages. Overall study: Capturing about one barcoded beta molecule per two T cells was achieved by template switching.

A second PCR, run for 7 to 11 cycles, used a sample-barcoded 5' primer plus a J-beta primer mix. TCRdb reprocessed the 5' RACE reads with MiXCR, giving one entry per CDR3 protein. The sample has about 1.5 million distinct CDR3 sequences, 35% to 45% seen once; the top ten hold around 4%. Approximately 9 milliliters of peripheral blood were drawn from each donor into EDTA-treated tubes. V lost 7 bases to trimming and J lost 7 bases, with 20 bases between them. The CDR3 contains 15 residues. Per germline, CDR1 SGHAT and CDR2 FQDESV (reference sequence). The sequenced sample was blood. The chain couples TRBV11-1 to TRBJ2-1; D is tentatively TRBD1 or TRBD2 (6 bases each). This TCR was recovered from a woman aged 18-30 years in good health. CDR3 nucleotide sequence: TGTGCCAGCACATCTAATGGGGGGCTAGGGAATGAGCAGTTCTTC. Translated: CASTSNGGLGNEQFF. Full variable domain (remainder filled in from reference TRBV11-1 and TRBJ2-1): EAEVAQSPRYKITEKSQAVAFWCDPISGHATLYWYRQILGQGPELLVQFQDESVVDDSQLPKDRFSAERLKGVDSTLKIQPAELGDSAMYLCASTSNGGLGNEQFFGPGTRLTVL.